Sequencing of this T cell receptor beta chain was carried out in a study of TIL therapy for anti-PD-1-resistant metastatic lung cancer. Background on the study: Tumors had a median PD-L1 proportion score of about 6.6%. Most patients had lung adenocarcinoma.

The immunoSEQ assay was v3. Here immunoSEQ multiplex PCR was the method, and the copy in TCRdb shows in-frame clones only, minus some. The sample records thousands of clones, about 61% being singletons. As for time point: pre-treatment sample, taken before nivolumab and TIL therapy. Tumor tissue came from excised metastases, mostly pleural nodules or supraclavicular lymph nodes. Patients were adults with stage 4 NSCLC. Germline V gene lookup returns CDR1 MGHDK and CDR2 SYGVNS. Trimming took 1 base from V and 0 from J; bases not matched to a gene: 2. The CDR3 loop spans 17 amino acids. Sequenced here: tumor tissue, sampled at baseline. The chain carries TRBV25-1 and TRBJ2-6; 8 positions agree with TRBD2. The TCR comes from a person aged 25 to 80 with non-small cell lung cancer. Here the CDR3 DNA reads TGTGCCAGCAGTGAATTTAGCGGGACCTCTGGGGCCAACGTCCTGACTTTC. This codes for CASSEFSGTSGANVLTF.